These 31 T cell receptor beta chains originate from one sample sequenced in a study of blood T cell repertoires in COVID-19. The data were produced by immunoSEQ multiplex PCR, yet TCRdb's version contains in-frame clones alone and is incomplete. The profile shows nearly 400,000 clones, about nine tenths of them singletons. Sequencing was performed on PBMCs or T cells enriched from blood (not recorded which). Receptors originate from a woman aged 25 to 39 who had recovered from COVID-19.

The chain joins TRBV19 to TRBJ2-7, with D possibly being TRBD2 (6 bases). This CDR3 comprises 14 residues. V lost 3 bases to trimming and J lost 4 bases, with 13 bases between them. Germline V gene data show CDR1 as LNHDA and CDR2 as SQIVND (reference sequence). This CDR3 is CASSIVEGSYEQYF. In DNA, the CDR3 is TGTGCCAGTAGTATTGTGGAGGGGTCTTACGAGCAGTACTTC.

The genes are TRBV7-9 and TRBJ2-7; the D gene is possibly TRBD2 (6 bases). The CDR3 length is 17 residues. Germline V lookup: CDR1 SEHNR, CDR2 FQNEAQ (reference sequence). V dropped 1 base and J dropped 2 bases, with 18 bases sitting between them. Here the CDR3 DNA reads TGTGCCAGCAGCTTAGAGGGACTCTCCCTGTCGACCTACGAGCAGTACTTC. Translated, it gives CASSLEGLSLSTYEQYF.

This chain uses TRBV29-1 with TRBJ1-4; unclear D gene. Germline CDR1 reads SQVTM; CDR2 reads ANQGSEA. The CDR3 contains 13 residues. The germline V and J ends were trimmed by 1 base and 8 bases, with 11 bases remaining between them. CDR3 residues: CSVEGHLGEKLFF. CDR3 sequence (DNA): TGCAGCGTTGAAGGGCACCTCGGGGAAAAACTGTTTTTT.

For the CDR3, the DNA is TGCGCCAGCAGCCTGGGACAGGGTTGGGATACGCAGTATTTT. It translates to CASSLGQGWDTQYF. The chain couples TRBV5-1 to TRBJ2-3; 9 bases fit TRBD1. J lost 6 bases, V lost 4 bases, and 6 bases had no gene match. The germline V gene has CDR1 SGHRS and CDR2 YFSETQ. The CDR3 has 14 residues.

The CDR3 loop is CASSRTGVPNEKLFF. The CDR3 nucleotides are TGTGCCAGCTCACGCACAGGGGTGCCTAATGAAAAACTGTTTTTT. The chain couples TRBV18 to TRBJ1-4, with 7 bases fitting TRBD1. This CDR3 contains 15 residues. Germline values: CDR1 KGHSH, CDR2 LQKENI. V shed 4 bases, J shed 3 bases, and the junction held 5 bases outside the gene matches.

This clone was detected only a few times. The chain carries TRBV7-9 and TRBJ1-5; 8 bases match TRBD1. This CDR3 spans 14 amino acids. The germline CDR1 and CDR2 sequences are SEHNR and FQNEAQ (reference sequence). V shed 5 bases, J shed 7 bases, and the junction held 7 bases outside the gene matches. The DNA of the CDR3 is TGTGCCAGCAGCCTAGGGACAGGTACCCAGCCCCAGCATTTT. This sequence encodes CASSLGTGTQPQHF.

The gene calls are TRBV7-3 and TRBJ2-7, with D perhaps TRBD2 (6 bases). Germline V gene lookup returns CDR1 SGHTA and CDR2 FQGTGA. V was shortened by 0 bases and J by 4 bases, with 7 bases between the two germline ends. This CDR3 is built from 13 residues. CDR3: CASSLTSGYEQYF. Written as DNA, the CDR3 is TGTGCCAGCAGCTTAACTAGCGGTTACGAGCAGTACTTC.

This chain uses TRBV25-1 with TRBJ2-3; 7 bases align to TRBD2. Germline CDR1 and CDR2: MGHDK and SYGVNS. V shed 0 bases, J shed 0 bases, and the junction held 3 bases outside the gene matches. CDR3 size: 16 residues. The CDR3 protein is CASSEYSGGSTDTQYF. CDR3 nucleotide sequence: TGTGCCAGCAGTGAATACTCCGGGGGGAGCACAGATACGCAGTATTTT.

This chain connects TRBV3-1 (or the pseudogene TRBV3-2) to TRBJ1-2, with 7 bases that match TRBD1. J gave up 7 bases and V 4 bases, and 12 bases lay outside the gene matches. The germline gives CDR1 LGHDT, CDR2 YNNKEL (reference sequence). This CDR3 comprises 15 residues. In nucleotides, the CDR3 is TGTGCCAGCAGCCCGGGCCTGACAGGGATCGGTGGCTACACCTTC. This gives the protein CASSPGLTGIGGYTF.

The chain uses TRBV19 and TRBJ2-1; the D gene is possibly TRBD2 (6 bases). The CDR3 runs 15 residues. Trimming removed 3 bases at V and 7 bases at J, with 16 bases between. Germline V gene data show CDR1 as LNHDA and CDR2 as SQIVND (reference sequence). DNA of the CDR3: TGTGCCAGTAGTATTGCCCGCGGGGTTGGGAATGAGCAGTTCTTC. Translation: CASSIARGVGNEQFF.

The J gene is TRBJ2-7, the V gene TRBV28; D ambiguous. Germline-derived CDR1 and CDR2 are MDHEN and SYDVKM. Trimming took 3 bases from V and 0 from J, leaving 3 bases between them. The CDR3 has 12 amino acids. CDR3 protein: CASSFSSYEQYF. CDR3 coding DNA: TGTGCCAGCAGTTTTAGCTCCTACGAGCAGTACTTC. The variable domain in full, completed from reference TRBV28 and TRBJ2-7, reads DVKVTQSSRYLVKRTGEKVFLECVQDMDHENMFWYRQDPGLGLRLIYFSYDVKMKEKGDIPEGYSVSREKKERFSLILESASTNQTSMYLCASSFSSYEQYFGPGTRLTVT.

The CDR3 sequence: CATSITGGGGYTF. The CDR3, as DNA: TGTGCCACCAGCATTACAGGGGGCGGTGGCTACACCTTC. The chain uses TRBV15 and TRBJ1-2, with 9 bases that match TRBD1. The CDR3 contains 13 residues. Unmatched junction bases numbered 4, after V lost 4 bases and J lost 7 bases. Germline V lookup: CDR1 LNHNV, CDR2 YYDKDF (reference sequence).

The chain has TRBV14 and TRBJ2-7; TRBD2 is a possible D gene (6 bases). CDR1 is SGHDN and CDR2 is FVKESK in the germline V gene. The V and J ends lost 3 bases and 6 bases respectively, with 21 bases between them. The CDR3 consists of 16 residues. CDR3 residues: CASSHTVRDSKGEQYF. The CDR3 bases are TGTGCCAGCAGCCACACAGTTCGGGACTCCAAAGGCGAGCAGTACTTC. Supplemented by reference TRBV14 and TRBJ2-7, the full variable domain reads EAGVTQFPSHSVIEKGQTVTLRCDPISGHDNLYWYRRVMGKEIKFLLHFVKESKQDESGMPNNRFLAERTGGTYSTLKVQPAELEDSGVYFCASSHTVRDSKGEQYFGPGTRLTVT.

This chain connects TRBV7-9 to TRBJ2-3; TRBD2 might be the D (6 bases). CDR1 and CDR2 (germline): SEHNR, FQNEAQ (reference sequence). CDR3 length: 16 amino acids. Trimming removed 1 base at V and 1 base at J, with 12 bases between. The CDR3, as DNA: TGTGCCAGCAGCTTAGTTATGGGACTTGGCACAGATACGCAGTATTTT. This encodes CASSLVMGLGTDTQYF.

This chain joins TRBV4-1 and TRBJ1-2, with D hard to call. This CDR3 contains 16 residues. CDR1 is MGHRA, CDR2 YSYEKL, per germline. The ends were cut back, 0 bases at V and 2 bases at J, with 13 bases in the middle. Written as DNA, the CDR3 is TGCGCCAGCAGCCAAGATCAAAAAGGAGGCAACTATGGCTACACCTTC. This encodes CASSQDQKGGNYGYTF.

CDR3 amino acids: CASSLGAGEAFF. The CDR3 coding sequence is TGTGCCAGCAGCTTAGGGGCCGGTGAAGCTTTCTTT. The chain uses TRBV7-2 and TRBJ1-1; unclear D gene. Germline assignment: CDR1 SGHTA and CDR2 FQGNSA. This CDR3 has 12 residues. V lost 1 base and J lost 7, with 7 bases in between.

V gene TRBV9 combines with J gene TRBJ2-7; perhaps TRBD2 as D (5 bases). CDR1 SGDLS and CDR2 YYNGEE come from the germline V gene. The CDR3 length is 14 residues. V lost 1 base and J 1 base, leaving 9 bases between the germline ends. The CDR3 loop is CASSVSSGSYEQYF. In DNA form, the CDR3 reads TGTGCCAGCAGCGTATCCTCGGGATCCTACGAGCAGTACTTC.

A single count supports this clone. The chain combines TRBV28 with TRBJ2-7, with D unclear. This CDR3 comprises 12 residues. The germline gives CDR1 MDHEN, CDR2 SYDVKM. Deletions cut 7 bases from V and 4 bases from J, with 11 bases between. CDR3 in DNA: TGTGCCAGCACCTCCGAGGATTACGAGCAGTACTTC. It is translated as CASTSEDYEQYF.

The V gene is TRBV19, the J gene TRBJ2-5; 7 nucleotides match TRBD2. The CDR3 is 14 amino acids. Germline V CDR1 and CDR2: LNHDA, SQIVND (reference sequence). V was clipped by 9 bases and J by 2 bases; unmatched bases: 9. CDR3 DNA sequence: TGTGCCAGCGCTTTGGGAGGGCGTCAAGAGACCCAGTACTTC. It is translated as CASALGGRQETQYF. The variable domain in full, with the rest retrieved from reference TRBV19 and TRBJ2-5, is DGGITQSPKYLFRKEGQNVTLSCEQNLNHDAMYWYRQDPGQGLRLIYYSQIVNDFQKGDIAEGYSVSREKKESFPLTVTSAQKNPTAFYLCASALGGRQETQYFGPGTRLLVL.

This clone was observed a handful of times. The CDR3: CASSSPSYRGYGYTF. The CDR3 DNA sequence: TGTGCCAGCAGTTCCCCGTCCTACCGTGGCTATGGCTACACCTTC. The gene calls are TRBV28 and TRBJ1-2; D unresolved. The germline V gene has CDR1 MDHEN and CDR2 SYDVKM. Trimming removed 4 bases from V and 4 bases from J, with 16 bases in between. The CDR3 is 15 amino acids.

CDR3 in DNA: TGTGCCAGCAGTTTCTGCAACCGACAGGGTAGGTATTCACCCCTCCACTTT. Translated, it gives CASSFCNRQGRYSPLHF. This rearrangement joins TRBV27 to TRBJ1-6; TRBD1 matches at 7 bases. Trimming cost V 3 bases and J 8 bases; bases outside gene matches: 13. Germline CDR1 and CDR2: MNHEY and SMNVEV (reference sequence). The CDR3 length is 17 residues.

J is TRBJ2-5 and V is TRBV12-3 or TRBV12-4; maybe TRBD2 (5 bases). CDR3 length: 12 residues. Trimming took 3 bases from V and 5 from J, leaving 7 bases between them. The DNA of the CDR3 is TGTGCCAGCAGTTTTGGGGAGGAGACCCAGTACTTC. Translated, it gives CASSFGEETQYF.

V usage is TRBV11-2 and J usage is TRBJ1-2, with 7 bases fitting TRBD1. With 2 bases clipped from V and 6 bases from J, the junction kept 9 bases outside the gene matches. The CDR3 extends over 15 amino acids. Per the germline V gene, CDR1 is SGHAT and CDR2 is FQNNGV. The CDR3 reads CASSLRDREWDGYTF. The CDR3 DNA reads as TGTGCCAGCAGCTTAAGAGACAGGGAATGGGATGGCTACACCTTC.

The chain combines TRBV7-9 with TRBJ1-1, with TRBD1 matching 7 bases. The germline CDR1 and CDR2 sequences are SEHNR and FQNEAQ (reference sequence). This CDR3 is 13 amino acids long. V gave up 7 bases and J gave up 8 bases; unmatched junction bases: 10. The chain's CDR3 is CASTKGAQLEAFF. CDR3 in DNA: TGTGCCAGCACCAAGGGGGCACAACTCGAAGCTTTCTTT.

This clone appeared a few times. The chain recombines TRBV4-2 with TRBJ1-2, with D hard to call. The V gene's germline CDR1 is LGHNA and CDR2 YNFKEQ. V was pared by 7 bases and J by 1 base, with 10 bases between. The CDR3 spans 13 residues. CDR3 nucleotides: TGTGCCAGCACCTTAGATGATAACTATGGCTACACCTTC. It translates to CASTLDDNYGYTF.

The genes are TRBV7-9 and TRBJ2-1, with D possibly TRBD2 on 5 matching bases. Trimming pared 4 bases from V and 0 bases from J, leaving 13 bases between. Per the germline V gene, CDR1 is SEHNR and CDR2 is FQNEAQ (reference sequence). The CDR3 covers 16 residues. This chain's CDR3 is CASSSGFGPSYNEQFF. The CDR3 DNA reads TGTGCCAGCAGCTCGGGATTCGGCCCCTCCTACAATGAGCAGTTCTTC.

This rearrangement joins TRBV19 to TRBJ1-1; D unclear. The CDR3 consists of 13 residues. Germline V gives CDR1 LNHDA, CDR2 SQIVND (reference sequence). V lost 6 bases, J lost 3 bases, and 11 bases lay in between. Here the CDR3 DNA reads TGTGCCAGTAGAACTTACCGCGACACTGAAGCTTTCTTT. Its translation is CASRTYRDTEAFF.

The chain combines TRBV27 with TRBJ1-5, with D possibly matching TRBD1 (5 bases). This CDR3 region has 13 residues. V shed 3 bases and J shed 10 bases, with 13 bases lying between them. CDR1 and CDR2 (germline): MNHEY, SMNVEV (reference sequence). CDR3 amino acids: CASSFQGIGPQHF. The CDR3, as DNA: TGTGCCAGCAGTTTCCAGGGTATAGGACCCCAGCATTTT.

V usage is TRBV3-1 (or the pseudogene TRBV3-2) and J usage is TRBJ1-1, with D perhaps matching TRBD1 (6 bases). This CDR3 contains 14 residues. In germline, CDR1 is LGHDT, CDR2 YNNKEL (reference sequence). Trimming shortened V by 6 bases and J by 0 bases, and 11 bases separated the two germline ends. This CDR3 reads CASRYNRVNTEAFF. The CDR3 DNA is TGTGCCAGCAGGTACAACAGGGTGAACACTGAAGCTTTCTTT.

This clone was seen a few times. This chain joins TRBV10-3 and TRBJ1-2; 7 bases align to TRBD1. The CDR3 is 15 residues long. The V and J ends lost 0 bases and 2 bases, in that order; junction bases with no gene match: 3. The germline CDR1 and CDR2 sequences are ENHRY and SYGVKD. The CDR3 reads CAISESIGGNYGYTF. The DNA for the CDR3 is TGTGCCATCAGTGAGTCGATAGGGGGCAACTATGGCTACACCTTC.

This clone showed up just once. The chain combines TRBV9 with TRBJ2-5; 12 nucleotides agree with TRBD1. V lost 3 bases to trimming and J lost 5 bases; unmatched junction nucleotides: 5. CDR3 size: 15 residues. Germline V gives CDR1 SGDLS, CDR2 YYNGEE. The CDR3 spells CASSGSGTGGETQYF. In DNA form, the CDR3 reads TGTGCCAGCAGCGGTTCCGGGACAGGGGGCGAGACCCAGTACTTC.